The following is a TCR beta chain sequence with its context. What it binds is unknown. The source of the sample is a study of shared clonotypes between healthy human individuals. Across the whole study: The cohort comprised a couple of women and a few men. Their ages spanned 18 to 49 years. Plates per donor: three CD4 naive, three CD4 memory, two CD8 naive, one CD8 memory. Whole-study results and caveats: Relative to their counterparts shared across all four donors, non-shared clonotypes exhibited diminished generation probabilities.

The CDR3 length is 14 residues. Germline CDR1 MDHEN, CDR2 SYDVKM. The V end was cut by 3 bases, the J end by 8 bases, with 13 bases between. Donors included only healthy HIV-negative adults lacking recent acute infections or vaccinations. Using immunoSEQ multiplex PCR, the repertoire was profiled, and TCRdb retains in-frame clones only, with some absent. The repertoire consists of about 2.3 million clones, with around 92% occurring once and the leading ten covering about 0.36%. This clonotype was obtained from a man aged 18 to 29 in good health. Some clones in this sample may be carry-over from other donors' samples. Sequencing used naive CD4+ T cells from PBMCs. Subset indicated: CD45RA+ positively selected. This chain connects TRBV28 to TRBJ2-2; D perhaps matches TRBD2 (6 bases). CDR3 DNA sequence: TGTGCCAGCAGTTTCCTAGGCGCGGGGGGGGAGCTGTTTTTT. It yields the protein CASSFLGAGGELFF.